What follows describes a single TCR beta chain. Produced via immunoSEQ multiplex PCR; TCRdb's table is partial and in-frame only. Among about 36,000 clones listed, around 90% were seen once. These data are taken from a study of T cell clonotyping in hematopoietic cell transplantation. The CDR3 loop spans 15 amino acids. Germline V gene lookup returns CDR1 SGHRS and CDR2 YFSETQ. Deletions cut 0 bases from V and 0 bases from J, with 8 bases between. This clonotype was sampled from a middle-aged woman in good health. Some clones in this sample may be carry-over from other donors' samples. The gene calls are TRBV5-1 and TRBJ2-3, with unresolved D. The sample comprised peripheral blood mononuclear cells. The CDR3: CASSLEGSSTDTQYF. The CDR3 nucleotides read TGCGCCAGCAGCTTGGAAGGGTCTAGCACAGATACGCAGTATTTT. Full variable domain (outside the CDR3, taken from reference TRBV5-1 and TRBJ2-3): KAGVTQTPRYLIKTRGQQVTLSCSPISGHRSVSWYQQTPGQGLQFLFEYFSETQRNKGNFPGRFSGRQFSNSRSEMNVSTLELGDSALYLCASSLEGSSTDTQYFGPGTRLTVL.